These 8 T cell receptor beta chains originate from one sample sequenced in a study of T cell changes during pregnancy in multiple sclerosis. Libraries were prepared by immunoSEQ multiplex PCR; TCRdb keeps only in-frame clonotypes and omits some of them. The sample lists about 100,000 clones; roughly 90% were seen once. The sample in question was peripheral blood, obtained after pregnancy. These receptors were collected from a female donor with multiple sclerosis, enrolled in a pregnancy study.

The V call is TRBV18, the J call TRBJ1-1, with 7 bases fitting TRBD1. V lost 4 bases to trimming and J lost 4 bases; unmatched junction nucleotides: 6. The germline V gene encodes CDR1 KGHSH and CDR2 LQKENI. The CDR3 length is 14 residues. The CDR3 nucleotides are TGTGCCAGCTCACGCACCCAGGGGGGCACTGAAGCTTTCTTT. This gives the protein CASSRTQGGTEAFF.

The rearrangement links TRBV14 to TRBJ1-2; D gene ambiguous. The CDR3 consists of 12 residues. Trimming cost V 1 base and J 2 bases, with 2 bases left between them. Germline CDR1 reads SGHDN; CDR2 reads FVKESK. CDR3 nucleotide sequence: TGTGCCAGCAGCCAAGCAAACTATGGCTACACCTTC. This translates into CASSQANYGYTF.

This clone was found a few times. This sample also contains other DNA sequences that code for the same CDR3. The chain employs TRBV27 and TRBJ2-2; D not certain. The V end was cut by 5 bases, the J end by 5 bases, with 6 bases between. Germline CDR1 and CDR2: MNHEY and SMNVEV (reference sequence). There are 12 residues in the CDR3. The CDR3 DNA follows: TGTGCCAGCAGTCCCCTGACCGGGGAGCTGTTTTTT. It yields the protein CASSPLTGELFF.

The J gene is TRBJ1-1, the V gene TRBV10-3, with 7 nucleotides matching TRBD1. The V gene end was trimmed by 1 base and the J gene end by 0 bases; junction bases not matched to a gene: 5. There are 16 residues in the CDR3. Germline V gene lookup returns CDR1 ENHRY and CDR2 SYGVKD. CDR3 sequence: CAISEYRGSLNTEAFF. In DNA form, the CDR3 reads TGTGCCATCAGTGAGTACAGGGGTTCGTTGAACACTGAAGCTTTCTTT.

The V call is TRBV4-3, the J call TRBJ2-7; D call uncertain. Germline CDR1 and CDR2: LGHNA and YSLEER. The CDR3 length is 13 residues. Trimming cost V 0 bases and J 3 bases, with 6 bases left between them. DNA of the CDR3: TGCGCCAGCAGCCAAGAATCCGGCTACGAGCAGTACTTC. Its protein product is CASSQESGYEQYF.

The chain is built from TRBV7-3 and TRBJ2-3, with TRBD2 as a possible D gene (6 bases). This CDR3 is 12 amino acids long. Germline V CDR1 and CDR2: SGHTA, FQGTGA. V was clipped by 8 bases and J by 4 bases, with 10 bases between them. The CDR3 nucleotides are TGTGCCAGCGCTGGGGAGGCAGATACGCAGTATTTT. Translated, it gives CASAGEADTQYF.

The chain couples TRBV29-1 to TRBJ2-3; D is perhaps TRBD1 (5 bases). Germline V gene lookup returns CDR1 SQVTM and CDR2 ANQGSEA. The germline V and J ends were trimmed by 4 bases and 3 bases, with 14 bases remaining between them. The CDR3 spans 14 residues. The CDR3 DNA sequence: TGCAGCGTTGTGAAGCAGGGCCGTACAGATACGCAGTATTTT. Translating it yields CSVVKQGRTDTQYF.

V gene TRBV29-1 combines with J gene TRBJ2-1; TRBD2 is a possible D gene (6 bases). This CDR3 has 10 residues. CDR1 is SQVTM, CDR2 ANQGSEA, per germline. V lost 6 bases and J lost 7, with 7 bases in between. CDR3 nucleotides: TGCAGCGTGGCGGGGAATGAGCAGTTCTTC. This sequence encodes CSVAGNEQFF.